One and the same sample provided the 21 T cell receptor beta chains below, sequenced in a study of breast tumors, draining lymph nodes, adjacent tissues. Axillary draining lymph nodes of breast cancer patients supplied the node samples. One entry per CDR3 protein results from TCRdb running MiXCR on the multiplex PCR reads. In the table there are tens of thousands of distinct CDR3 sequences, roughly 19% of which are singletons. The sample comprised axillary lymph node tissue. The receptors here all came from a female donor with breast cancer. Some clones in this sample may be carry-over from other donors' samples.

This clonotype showed up many times. The V and J genes are TRBV2 and TRBJ2-2, with D perhaps TRBD2 (6 bases). The CDR3 totals 15 residues. V was shortened by 5 bases and J by 6 bases, with 16 bases between the two germline ends. Germline CDR1 reads SNHLY; CDR2 reads FYNNEI. In DNA, the CDR3 is TGTGCCAGCAGTCCCCTAGCGAACTCCGCCGGGGAGCTGTTTTTT. It codes for CASSPLANSAGELFF. The whole variable domain, remainder taken from reference TRBV2 and TRBJ2-2, is EPEVTQTPSHQVTQMGQEVILRCVPISNHLYFYWYRQILGQKVEFLVSFYNNEISEKSEIFDDQFSVERPDGSNFTLKIRSTKLEDSAMYFCASSPLANSAGELFFGEGSRLTVL.

This clonotype was counted at least ten times. The V call is TRBV20-1, the J call TRBJ2-3; D is unclear. V lost 5 bases to trimming and J lost 5 bases, with 17 bases between them. The V gene's germline CDR1 is DFQATT and CDR2 SNEGSKA (reference sequence). The CDR3 extends over 14 amino acids. Written as DNA, the CDR3 is TGCAGTGCTTTAAGAGGAACCCCAAAAGATACGCAGTATTTT. Translated, it gives CSALRGTPKDTQYF.

This clonotype occurred many times. This chain joins TRBV19 and TRBJ2-1; the D gene is possibly TRBD2 (6 bases). The V gene's germline CDR1 is LNHDA and CDR2 SQIVND (reference sequence). With 5 bases removed from V and 5 bases from J, the gap between germline ends came to 19 bases. The CDR3 length is 16 residues. CDR3 sequence (DNA): TGTGCCAGTAGTCTTAGTAGAGTAGCGGCAAACAATGAGCAGTTCTTC. This gives the protein CASSLSRVAANNEQFF.

In its sample, this clonotype was seen a few times. This sequence joins TRBV3-1 and TRBJ2-2, with D perhaps TRBD2 (5 bases). Germline lookup yields CDR1 LGHDT and CDR2 YNNKEL (reference sequence). The V gene lost 0 bases and the J gene lost 7 bases, with 15 bases spanning the gap. This CDR3 spans 16 amino acids. CDR3 residues: CASSQETISAYGELFF. CDR3 nucleotide sequence: TGTGCCAGCAGCCAAGAGACAATTAGCGCGTACGGGGAGCTGTTTTTT.

Many counts were recorded for this clonotype. The chain recombines TRBV20-1 with TRBJ2-7; D gene ambiguous. Germline V CDR1 and CDR2: DFQATT, SNEGSKA (reference sequence). There are 12 residues in the CDR3. The DNA for the CDR3 is TGCAGCGCCGTGTATGCTTTGGACGAGCAGTACTTC. This sequence encodes CSAVYALDEQYF.

This clonotype occurred many times. This chain joins TRBV6-1 and TRBJ2-7; 7 nucleotides match TRBD2. Germline CDR1 MNHNS, CDR2 SASEGT. The CDR3 is made up of 16 amino acids. With 2 bases clipped from V and 6 bases from J, the junction kept 13 bases outside the gene matches. The CDR3 sequence: CASSEQWERGDPEQYF. The CDR3 DNA reads as TGTGCCAGCAGTGAACAGTGGGAGCGGGGAGATCCCGAGCAGTACTTC.

This clonotype was seen ten or more times. The chain employs TRBV19 and TRBJ1-4; TRBD1 matches 7 bases. Per the germline V gene, CDR1 is LNHDA and CDR2 is SQIVND (reference sequence). The CDR3 loop spans 14 amino acids. Trimming took 7 bases from V and 8 from J; bases not matched to a gene: 10. The chain's CDR3 is CASTFRTGWEKLFF. The CDR3 DNA is TGTGCCAGTACTTTCCGGACAGGTTGGGAAAAACTGTTTTTT.

This clonotype showed up many times. V gene TRBV5-1 combines with J gene TRBJ2-3, with D unclear. The V gene lost 1 base and the J gene lost 5 bases, with 20 bases spanning the gap. Germline assignment: CDR1 SGHRS and CDR2 YFSETQ. The CDR3 has 17 amino acids. This CDR3 is CASSLIPSDIMGDTQYF. The CDR3 nucleotides read TGCGCCAGCAGCTTGATCCCCTCAGACATAATGGGAGATACGCAGTATTTT.

This clonotype was recorded at least ten times. J is TRBJ2-7 and V is TRBV20-1, with 14 bases that match TRBD2. V lost 0 bases and J lost 2; bases outside the gene matches: 6. Germline CDR1 and CDR2: DFQATT and SNEGSKA (reference sequence). The CDR3 has 17 residues. The CDR3 is CSARDDLGLAGAYEQYF. Written as DNA, the CDR3 is TGCAGTGCTAGAGACGATTTGGGACTAGCGGGGGCCTACGAGCAGTACTTC.

As for this clonotype: The CDR3 does not close with the conserved phenylalanine or tryptophan, likely indicating a read error. This chain links TRBV11-2 with TRBJ2-1; TRBD2 agrees at 7 bases. Germline trimming cut 6 bases from V and 4 bases from J; bases unmatched to any gene: 9. This CDR3 is built from 15 residues. The V gene's germline CDR1 is SGHAT and CDR2 FQNNGV. The CDR3: CASSLISGKYNEQFL. DNA for the CDR3: TGTGCCAGCAGTTTAATCAGCGGGAAGTACAATGAGCAGTTCCTC.

J is TRBJ2-5 and V is TRBV4-1, with TRBD2 matching 9 bases. Trimming took 4 bases from V and 4 from J; bases not matched to a gene: 10. This CDR3 region has 16 residues. CDR1 is MGHRA and CDR2 is YSYEKL in the germline V gene. CDR3 region: CASSRAPSGIRETQYF. The CDR3 nucleotides read TGCGCCAGCAGCCGCGCCCCTAGCGGGATAAGAGAGACCCAGTACTTC.

The chain combines TRBV27 with TRBJ1-4; D is uncertain. Germline V gene lookup returns CDR1 MNHEY and CDR2 SMNVEV (reference sequence). V lost 4 bases and J 6 bases, leaving 9 bases between the germline ends. The CDR3 totals 13 residues. CDR3 sequence: CASSSGFYEKLFF. The CDR3 DNA follows: TGTGCCAGCAGTTCGGGCTTTTATGAAAAACTGTTTTTT.

On this clonotype: The germline gene is not matched at one end of the junction; a read error may be the cause. The genes are TRBV12-3 or TRBV12-4 and TRBJ2-1; D is ambiguous. This CDR3 region has 13 residues. The CDR3 reads CASSPDSSDEQLF. CDR3 bases: TGTGCCAGCAGTCCCGACTCCTCCGATGAGCAGCTCTTC.

The CDR3 here is CASSQKVIRRDRTDTQYF. CDR3 nucleotides: TGTGCCAGCAGCCAAAAAGTTATAAGGAGGGATCGCACAGATACGCAGTATTTT. This chain links TRBV3-1 with TRBJ2-3; possible D gene TRBD2, 6 bases. Germline V gene lookup returns CDR1 LGHDT and CDR2 YNNKEL (reference sequence). The CDR3 extends over 18 amino acids. V shed 2 bases and J shed 1 base, with 19 bases lying between them.

This clonotype was found a few times. This could be a read error, since a much larger clone is one nucleotide away. V gene TRBV4-3 combines with J gene TRBJ2-1; possibly TRBD1 or TRBD2 for D (5 bases each). Between the trimmed V and J ends, which lost 1 base and 9 bases, there was a span of 13 bases. The CDR3 loop spans 14 amino acids. Germline CDR1 and CDR2: LGHNA and YSLEER. As DNA, the CDR3 is TGCGCCAGCAGCCAAGGAAGGGGCGGGTGTGAGCAGTTCTTC. Protein: CASSQGRGGCEQFF.

This clonotype was detected ten times or more. V and J are TRBV24-1 and TRBJ2-1; 11 bases agree with TRBD2. Trimming at V came to 5 bases and at J to 1 base, leaving 6 bases not matched to a gene. Germline lookup yields CDR1 KGHDR and CDR2 SFDVKD. The CDR3 spans 17 residues. CDR3 sequence (DNA): TGTGCCACCAGTGGTCAAACTAGCGGGAGATCCTACAATGAGCAGTTCTTC. This translates into CATSGQTSGRSYNEQFF.

This clonotype was counted many times. This rearrangement joins TRBV11-2 to TRBJ2-1; 8 bases align to TRBD1. The germline V gene encodes CDR1 SGHAT and CDR2 FQNNGV. The CDR3 extends over 16 amino acids. Germline trimming cut 5 bases from V and 4 bases from J; bases unmatched to any gene: 10. The CDR3 DNA reads as TGTGCCAGCAGCCGCCTACAGGGGGTCGGGTACAATGAGCAGTTCTTC. Amino acids: CASSRLQGVGYNEQFF.

The sample holds a few counts of this clonotype. The V gene is TRBV5-8, the J gene TRBJ2-2; maybe TRBD1 (6 bases). Germline V gives CDR1 SGHTS, CDR2 YDEGEE. V lost 3 bases, J lost 7 bases, and 13 bases lay in between. CDR3 length: 14 residues. CDR3 bases: TGTGCCAGCAGCTCAACCAGGGGAATCGGGGAGCTGTTTTTT. Amino acids: CASSSTRGIGELFF.

The chain uses TRBV5-1 and TRBJ1-1; maybe TRBD1 (5 bases). The CDR3 runs to 14 residues. From germline, CDR1 is SGHRS and CDR2 YFSETQ. Trimming took 4 bases from V and 2 from J, leaving 12 bases between them. This chain's CDR3 is CASSGDASNTEAFF. As DNA, the CDR3 is TGCGCCAGCAGCGGGGACGCCAGCAACACTGAAGCTTTCTTT.

This chain joins TRBV10-3 and TRBJ2-3, with 7 bases aligning to TRBD1. The CDR3 sequence is 15 residues long. Losses at the gene ends were 10 bases for V and 5 bases for J; bases not matched to a gene: 15. Germline V gives CDR1 ENHRY, CDR2 SYGVKD. The CDR3 nucleotides are TGTGCCACTCGAACAGGGGTCACATCCCTAGATACGCAGTATTTT. Translating gives CATRTGVTSLDTQYF.

This clonotype has ten or more counts. The chain has TRBV28 and TRBJ1-2, with D maybe TRBD1 (6 bases). The CDR3 loop spans 14 amino acids. Germline-derived CDR1 and CDR2 are MDHEN and SYDVKM. Trimming removed 0 bases from V and 8 bases from J, with 13 bases in between. The CDR3 DNA is TGTGCCAGCAGTTTATGGGGGGGGCCTCAGGGCTACACCTTC. Translating gives CASSLWGGPQGYTF.